A selection of T cell receptor beta chains follows, all from one sample in a study of blood T cell repertoires in COVID-19. Here immunoSEQ multiplex PCR was the method, and the copy in TCRdb shows in-frame clones only, minus some. The sample has roughly 110,000 clones; roughly 86% are singletons. Input material: peripheral blood. The receptor source for this set is a man aged 40-49 years with acute or convalescent COVID-19. CDR3s include the opening cysteine and the closing phenylalanine or tryptophan. A D gene is named only where the DNA matches it firmly. Clone size appears in some rows only: once, few, many, or a class for an expanded clone.

size: NA; V: TRBV7-9; J: TRBJ1-1; length: 12; D: NA; CDR3: CASSLQALEAFF; DNA: TGTGCCAGCAGTCTGCAGGCATTAGAAGCTTTCTTT
size: NA; V: TRBV5-6; J: TRBJ2-1; length: 16; D: TRBD2; CDR3: CASSIPLAGVNNEQFF; DNA: TGTGCCAGCAGCATTCCGCTAGCGGGAGTTAACAATGAGCAGTTCTTC
size: NA; V: TRBV12-3/TRBV12-4; J: TRBJ1-1; length: 13; D: TRBD1; CDR3: CASSVDRATEAFF; DNA: TGTGCCAGCAGTGTGGACAGGGCCACTGAAGCTTTCTTT
size: NA; V: TRBV11-3; J: TRBJ2-3; length: 15; D: NA; CDR3: CASSQGGKVTDTQYF; DNA: TGTGCCAGCAGCCAGGGGGGTAAAGTCACAGATACGCAGTATTTT
size: once; V: TRBV7-6; J: TRBJ2-7; length: 16; D: NA; CDR3: CASSLAGTYSSYEQYF; DNA: TGTGCCAGCAGCTTAGCTGGGACTTACTCCTCCTACGAGCAGTACTTC
size: once; V: TRBV7-9; J: TRBJ2-1; length: 14; D: NA; CDR3: CASSLFGGNNEQFF; DNA: TGTGCCAGCAGCTTATTCGGGGGAAACAATGAGCAGTTCTTC
size: NA; V: TRBV30; J: TRBJ1-2; length: 12; D: NA; CDR3: CAYHRVNYGYTF; DNA: TGTGCCTACCACAGGGTGAACTATGGCTACACCTTC
size: NA; V: TRBV10-3; J: TRBJ2-3; length: 16; D: NA; CDR3: CAISGSRPGVGDTQYF; DNA: TGTGCCATCAGTGGGTCCCGGCCAGGGGTGGGAGATACGCAGTATTTT
size: NA; V: TRBV7-6; J: TRBJ2-3; length: 14; D: NA; CDR3: CASSLASSTDTQYF; DNA: TGTGCCAGCTCTCTAGCGAGTAGCACAGATACGCAGTATTTT
size: NA; V: TRBV19; J: TRBJ2-2; length: 14; D: NA; CDR3: CASSIDQGAGELFF; DNA: TGTGCCAGTAGTATAGATCAGGGTGCCGGGGAGCTGTTTTTT
size: few; V: TRBV11-3; J: TRBJ2-7; length: 13; D: NA; CDR3: CASSLGSTYEQYF; DNA: TGTGCCAGCAGCTTAGGTAGTACCTACGAGCAGTACTTC
size: NA; V: TRBV30; J: TRBJ1-1; length: 12; D: NA; CDR3: CAWNRVRAEAFF; DNA: TGTGCCTGGAACAGGGTCCGCGCTGAAGCTTTCTTT
size: NA; V: TRBV3-1/TRBV3-2; J: TRBJ1-2; length: 13; D: NA; CDR3: CASSQLQGAGYTF; DNA: TGTGCCAGCAGCCAGTTACAGGGTGCTGGCTACACCTTC
size: NA; V: TRBV7-3; J: TRBJ1-3; length: 14; D: NA; CDR3: CASSSGVTGNTIYF; DNA: TGTGCCAGCAGCTCCGGGGTGACTGGAAACACCATATATTTT
size: NA; V: TRBV25-1; J: TRBJ2-1; length: 12; D: NA; CDR3: CASSEQGDEQFF; DNA: TGTGCCAGCAGTGAACAGGGCGATGAGCAGTTCTTC
size: few; V: TRBV18; J: TRBJ1-3; length: 15; D: TRBD1; CDR3: CASSLGQGTGNTIYF; DNA: TGTGCCAGCTCACTGGGACAGGGGACTGGAAACACCATATATTTT
size: NA; V: TRBV5-1; J: TRBJ1-2; length: 15; D: TRBD1; CDR3: CASSIGQGGDYGYTF; DNA: TGCGCCAGCAGCATCGGACAGGGTGGGGACTATGGCTACACCTTC
size: NA; V: TRBV19; J: TRBJ1-1; length: 15; D: NA; CDR3: CASSIYKSSNTEAFF; DNA: TGTGCCAGTAGTATTTATAAATCTTCGAACACTGAAGCTTTCTTT
size: NA; V: TRBV5-4; J: TRBJ2-2; length: 15; D: TRBD2; CDR3: CASSLASGRPGELFF; DNA: TGTGCCAGCAGCTTGGCTAGCGGGAGACCCGGGGAGCTGTTTTTT
size: NA; V: TRBV3-1/TRBV3-2; J: TRBJ2-7; length: 14; D: TRBD1; CDR3: CASSFRDRVGEQYF; DNA: TGTGCCAGCAGCTTCCGGGACAGGGTGGGCGAGCAGTACTTC
size: NA; V: TRBV5-8; J: TRBJ1-3; length: 15; D: TRBD1; CDR3: CASSLQGAGGNTIYF; DNA: TGTGCCAGCAGCTTACAGGGGGCAGGGGGAAACACCATATATTTT
size: NA; V: TRBV6-6; J: TRBJ2-2; length: 16; D: TRBD1; CDR3: CASSRTGGANTGELFF; DNA: TGTGCCAGCAGCAGGACAGGGGGAGCAAACACCGGGGAGCTGTTTTTT
size: NA; V: TRBV5-1; J: TRBJ1-1; length: 13; D: TRBD1; CDR3: CASSWDRNTEAFF; DNA: TGCGCCAGCAGCTGGGACAGGAACACTGAAGCTTTCTTT
size: NA; V: TRBV19; J: TRBJ1-3; length: 13; D: NA; CDR3: CANKRGAGNTIYF; DNA: TGTGCCAACAAACGGGGGGCTGGAAACACCATATATTTT
size: once; V: TRBV4-3; J: TRBJ2-2; length: 14; D: NA; CDR3: CASSQDTRGVKLFF; DNA: TGCGCCAGCAGCCAAGATACCAGGGGGGTAAAGCTGTTTTTT
size: NA; V: TRBV6-1; J: TRBJ1-4; length: 12; D: NA; CDR3: CASSEGVGQLFF; DNA: TGTGCCAGCAGTGAAGGCGTGGGGCAACTGTTTTTT
size: NA; V: TRBV5-5; J: TRBJ1-2; length: 15; D: TRBD1; CDR3: CASSWMDREGNGYTF; DNA: TGTGCCAGCAGCTGGATGGACAGGGAGGGGAATGGCTACACCTTC
size: NA; V: TRBV6-6; J: TRBJ1-4; length: 14; D: TRBD1; CDR3: CASRGQGANEKLFF; DNA: TGTGCCAGCAGGGGACAGGGAGCTAATGAAAAACTGTTTTTT
size: NA; V: TRBV18; J: TRBJ1-2; length: 11; D: NA; CDR3: CASSTGVGYTF; DNA: TGTGCCAGTTCAACGGGGGTAGGCTACACCTTC
size: NA; V: TRBV5-1; J: TRBJ2-1; length: 13; D: NA; CDR3: CASHGTGSGEQFF; DNA: TGCGCCAGCCATGGGACTGGGTCCGGTGAGCAGTTCTTC
size: NA; V: TRBV18; J: TRBJ2-5; length: 15; D: TRBD1; CDR3: CASTARDNRGETQYF; DNA: TGTGCCAGTACGGCAAGGGACAACAGGGGAGAGACCCAGTACTTC